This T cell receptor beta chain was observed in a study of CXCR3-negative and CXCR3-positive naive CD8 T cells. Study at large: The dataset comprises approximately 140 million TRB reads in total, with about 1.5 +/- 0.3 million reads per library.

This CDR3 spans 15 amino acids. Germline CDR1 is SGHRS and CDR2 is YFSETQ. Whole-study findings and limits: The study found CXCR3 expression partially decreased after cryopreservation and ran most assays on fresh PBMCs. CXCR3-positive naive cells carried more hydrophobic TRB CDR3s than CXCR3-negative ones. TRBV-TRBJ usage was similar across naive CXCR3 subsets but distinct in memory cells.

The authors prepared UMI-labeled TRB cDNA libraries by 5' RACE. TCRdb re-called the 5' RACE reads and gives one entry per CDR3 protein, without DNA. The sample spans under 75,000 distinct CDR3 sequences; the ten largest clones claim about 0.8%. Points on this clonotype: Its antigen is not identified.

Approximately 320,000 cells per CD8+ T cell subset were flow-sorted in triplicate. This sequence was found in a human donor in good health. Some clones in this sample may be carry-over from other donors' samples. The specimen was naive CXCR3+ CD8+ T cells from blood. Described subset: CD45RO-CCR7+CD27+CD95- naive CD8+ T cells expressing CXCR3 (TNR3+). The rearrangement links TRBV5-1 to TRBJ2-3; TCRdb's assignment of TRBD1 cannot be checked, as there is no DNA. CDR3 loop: CASSLRDRVTDTQYF.